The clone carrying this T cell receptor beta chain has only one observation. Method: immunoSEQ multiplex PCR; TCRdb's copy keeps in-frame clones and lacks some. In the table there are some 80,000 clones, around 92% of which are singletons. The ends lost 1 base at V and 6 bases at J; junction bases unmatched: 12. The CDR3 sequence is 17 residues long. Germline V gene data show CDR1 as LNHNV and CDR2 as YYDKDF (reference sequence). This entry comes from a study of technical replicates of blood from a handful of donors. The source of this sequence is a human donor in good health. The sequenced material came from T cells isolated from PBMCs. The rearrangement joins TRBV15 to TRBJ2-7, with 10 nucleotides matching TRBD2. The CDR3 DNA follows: TGTGCCACCAGCAGAGTCGTCGCCATAGCGGGAGGCGGCGAGCAGTACTTC. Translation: CATSRVVAIAGGGEQYF.